The present TCR beta chain was sequenced within a study of CD8 T cells in ankylosing spondylitis. The CDR3 is made up of 15 amino acids. Trimming took off 0 bases at V and 3 bases at J, with 12 bases between the two ends. Germline lookup yields CDR1 SGHDN and CDR2 FVKESK. Libraries of TCR beta came from quantitative 5'-RACE with molecular barcodes. TCRdb reprocessed the 5' RACE reads via MiXCR and lists one record per CDR3 protein. The profile shows a few hundred thousand distinct CDR3 sequences, about a sixth of them singletons. Of note for this clonotype: Its cognate antigen is unknown.

Overall study results and limits: Significantly higher representation of disease-linked clones was reported for matched ankylosing spondylitis synovial fluid.

V is TRBV14 and J is TRBJ2-7; D is perhaps TRBD1 (6 bases). The source material was blood, either unsorted or a sorted T cell fraction (not recorded which). This receptor was obtained from a male donor with ankylosing spondylitis or in good health (not recorded which). The CDR3 is CASSQEQGSIYEQYF. CDR3 sequence (DNA): TGTGCCAGCAGCCAAGAACAGGGTTCCATCTACGAGCAGTACTTC.